This TCR beta chain is drawn from a study of T-cell memory formation after mild COVID-19. Study at large: The two donors had largely donor-specific TCR clusters.

CDR3 size: 13 residues. TCRdb itself ran the 5' RACE reads through MiXCR, one entry per CDR3 protein. The data contain 160,000 or so distinct CDR3 sequences, 25% to 40% of them singletons. The study, taken as a whole, reports: Prior to infection, memory already included some responding clones, suggesting cross-reactive memory joined. The second-wave clones peaking on day 37 were not confirmed as SARS-CoV-2-specific.

Concerning this clonotype itself: Its target is unknown.

Sequenced: PBMCs or a T cell subset sorted from them (not recorded which). The receptor was derived from an adult woman who had mild COVID-19 (a few samples of this study predate the infection). Cell type and time point are not known. J is TRBJ1-1 and V is TRBV21-1. TRBV21-1 is a pseudogene. The CDR3 protein is CASSKPKNTEAFF. The CDR3 DNA sequence: TGTGCCAGCAGCAAACCTAAGAACACTGAAGCTTTCTTT.